One sample yielded the 13 T cell receptor beta chains listed below, sequenced in a study of CD4 T cells in relation to SARS-CoV-2 and coronaviruses (dated by TCRdb to about 2021). The library relied on the immunoSEQ multiplex PCR assay. This immuneACCESS table, as held by TCRdb, lists in-frame sequences with V and J called but not all clones. Of the missing ones, under half trace to an unresolved V gene in checked studies; the others have no known cause. This sample holds tens of thousands of clones; about 75% were observed only once. The top ten hold around 11% of the sample. The antigens these receptors bind are not known. CD4+ T cells from unexposed donors were collected before the COVID-19 pandemic (2011-2018). After 10 to 11 days of culture, CD4+ T cells were isolated with the EasySep CD4+ T cell isolation kit. Input material: CD4+ T cells from PBMCs, cultured in vitro. These receptors were obtained from a human donor in good health.

The chain combines TRBV25-1 with TRBJ2-7; 8 nucleotides agree with TRBD1. Germline V gives CDR1 MGHDK, CDR2 SYGVNS. This CDR3 has 14 amino acids. V lost 6 bases, J lost 6 bases, and 10 bases stayed unmatched. Here the CDR3 reads CASSHRGTSAEQYF. CDR3 sequence (DNA): TGTGCCAGCAGCCACAGGGGGACTTCTGCCGAGCAGTACTTC.

The chain has TRBV6-6 and TRBJ2-7, with TRBD1 matching over 9 bases. The V and J ends lost 5 bases and 3 bases, in that order; junction bases with no gene match: 8. The CDR3 runs 15 residues. Germline V gene data show CDR1 as MNHNY and CDR2 as SVGAGI (reference sequence). The CDR3 DNA reads TGTGCCAGCAGTCGCTCCGGGACAGGGAACTACGAGCAGTACTTC. Its protein product is CASSRSGTGNYEQYF.

The chain joins TRBV29-1 to TRBJ1-1; D unclear. In germline, CDR1 is SQVTM, CDR2 ANQGSEA. This CDR3 spans 13 amino acids. V lost 3 bases and J 4 bases, leaving 12 bases between the germline ends. This CDR3 reads CSVESSVGTEAFF. The DNA for the CDR3 is TGCAGCGTTGAGTCCAGTGTTGGCACTGAAGCTTTCTTT.

The rearrangement links TRBV24-1 to TRBJ1-2; no reliable D call. Germline V gives CDR1 KGHDR, CDR2 SFDVKD. This CDR3 spans 9 amino acids. Trimming shortened V by 9 bases and J by 5 bases, and 3 bases separated the two germline ends. CDR3 protein: CATPYGYTF. CDR3 bases: TGTGCCACCCCTTATGGCTACACCTTC.

The rearrangement joins TRBV9 to TRBJ2-1; 10 positions match TRBD1. The trim removed 4 bases at V and 6 bases at J, leaving 10 bases unmatched. The CDR3 has 16 amino acids. CDR1 and CDR2 (germline): SGDLS, YYNGEE. CDR3 sequence reads: CASSPPGQGVGNEQFF. The CDR3, as DNA: TGTGCCAGCAGCCCACCAGGACAGGGGGTGGGCAATGAGCAGTTCTTC.

This rearrangement joins TRBV5-8 to TRBJ1-5; D possibly corresponds to TRBD1 (6 bases). From germline, CDR1 is SGHTS and CDR2 YDEGEE. The CDR3 loop spans 15 amino acids. The V gene lost 3 bases and the J gene lost 7 bases, with 17 bases spanning the gap. The CDR3 DNA sequence: TGTGCCAGCAGCTCCGGCGGGGGCACGGAGCAGCCCCAGCATTTT. Translating gives CASSSGGGTEQPQHF.

This clone was recorded a few times. The genes are TRBV5-6 and TRBJ2-7, with TRBD1 matching over 7 bases. This CDR3 is built from 15 residues. V was pared by 2 bases and J by 4 bases, with 9 bases of the junction left unmatched. The V gene's germline CDR1 is SGHDT and CDR2 YYEEEE. DNA of the CDR3: TGTGCCAGCAGCTTTACTGGGACAGTAGGATACGAGCAGTACTTC. Encoded protein: CASSFTGTVGYEQYF.

This chain joins TRBV10-3 and TRBJ2-5, with 8 bases identical to TRBD2. This CDR3 region has 14 residues. Germline-derived CDR1 and CDR2 are ENHRY and SYGVKD. Trimming at V came to 3 bases and at J to 5 bases, leaving 5 bases not matched to a gene. CDR3 residues: CAISDGTSTETQYF. The CDR3 DNA sequence: TGTGCCATCAGTGATGGGACTAGTACGGAGACCCAGTACTTC.

The V call is TRBV4-1, the J call TRBJ1-4, with 8 nucleotides matching TRBD1. The CDR3 spans 16 residues. Trimming at V came to 4 bases and at J to 3 bases, leaving 7 bases not matched to a gene. Germline CDR1 and CDR2: MGHRA and YSYEKL. CDR3 sequence reads: CASSLQGALPNEKLFF. The CDR3 DNA reads TGCGCCAGCAGCCTCCAGGGGGCGCTCCCTAATGAAAAACTGTTTTTT.

The rearrangement uses TRBV28 and TRBJ2-5; tentatively, D is TRBD1 or TRBD2 (6 bases each). The CDR3 is made up of 13 amino acids. Germline V lookup: CDR1 MDHEN, CDR2 SYDVKM. Trimming pared 6 bases from V and 5 bases from J, leaving 13 bases between. The CDR3 nucleotides read TGTGCCAGCAGAGAGGGGGGAGAGGAGACCCAGTACTTC. It encodes CASREGGEETQYF.

In this sample, this clone is medium-sized. The chain links TRBV5-6 to TRBJ2-7; 10 bases match TRBD2. This CDR3 spans 18 amino acids. Germline V gene sequence: CDR1 SGHDT, CDR2 YYEEEE. V lost 0 bases, J lost 3 bases, and 12 bases stayed unmatched. CDR3 nucleotide sequence: TGTGCCAGCAGCTTGGTTAGGCTAGCGGGAGTGGGATACTACGAGCAGTACTTC. Translation gives CASSLVRLAGVGYYEQYF. The variable domain in full, with the rest retrieved from reference TRBV5-6 and TRBJ2-7, is DAGVTQSPTHLIKTRGQQVTLRCSPKSGHDTVSWYQQALGQGPQFIFQYYEEEERQRGNFPDRFSGHQFPNYSSELNVNALLLGDSALYLCASSLVRLAGVGYYEQYFGPGTRLTVT.

The chain is built from TRBV30 and TRBJ2-2; no reliable D call. This CDR3 has 14 amino acids. Germline assignment: CDR1 GTSNPN and CDR2 SVGIG (reference sequence). Trimming took off 0 bases at V and 3 bases at J, with 8 bases between the two ends. The CDR3 loop reads CAWSVSPDTGELFF. The CDR3, as DNA: TGTGCCTGGAGTGTATCGCCCGACACCGGGGAGCTGTTTTTT.

The rearrangement uses TRBV27 and TRBJ2-1; either TRBD1 or TRBD2 may supply D (5 bases each). Trimming left V 5 bases short and J 7 bases short, with 24 bases between. Looked up from germline, CDR1 is MNHEY and CDR2 is SMNVEV (reference sequence). The CDR3 sequence is 17 residues long. The CDR3 loop reads CASSAYSGTARANEQFF. CDR3 nucleotides: TGTGCCAGCAGTGCCTACTCCGGGACCGCGAGGGCTAATGAGCAGTTCTTC.